One and the same sample provided the 23 T cell receptor beta chains below, sequenced in a study of identical twins. TCRdb passed the 5' RACE reads through MiXCR, listing each CDR3 protein once. The sample holds 250,000 or so distinct CDR3 sequences, approximately 7.8% seen once. This sample also appeared in a second study, on yellow fever vaccine responses in identical twins.

Sequencing was carried out using CD8+ T cells sorted from blood. The receptors stem from a woman aged 18-30 years in good health.

The CDR3 reads CASSLLRFTGELFF. CDR3 DNA: TGTGCCAGCAGTTTGCTAAGATTCACCGGGGAGCTGTTTTTT. The V gene is TRBV28, the J gene TRBJ2-2; D is unclear. The CDR3 is made up of 14 amino acids. The germline CDR1 and CDR2 sequences are MDHEN and SYDVKM. V was cut by 3 bases and J by 4 bases, with 9 bases left in between.

This clonotype occurred a few times. The gene calls are TRBV7-9 and TRBJ2-4; 10 nucleotides match TRBD2. Per germline, CDR1 SEHNR and CDR2 FQNEAQ (reference sequence). The CDR3 is made up of 15 amino acids. Unmatched junction bases numbered 11, after V lost 7 bases and J lost 8 bases. CDR3 in DNA: TGTGCCAGCACCCGGACTAGCGGAGGGAGGCACATTCAGTACTTC. Amino acids: CASTRTSGGRHIQYF.

This clonotype was seen more than once but under ten times. The rearrangement links TRBV25-1 to TRBJ2-5; 10 nucleotides agree with TRBD2. Germline V CDR1 and CDR2: MGHDK, SYGVNS. V was clipped by 7 bases and J by 5 bases; unmatched bases: 10. The CDR3 runs to 15 residues. The CDR3 coding sequence is TGTGCCAGCAAGCGTTCAGCGGGAGGGGGGGAGACCCAGTACTTC. Translation gives CASKRSAGGGETQYF. Drawing the rest from reference TRBV25-1 and TRBJ2-5, the complete variable domain is EADIYQTPRYLVIGTGKKITLECSQTMGHDKMYWYQQDPGMELHLIHYSYGVNSTEKGDLSSESTVSRIRTEHFPLTLESARPSHTSQYLCASKRSAGGGETQYFGPGTRLLVL.

This clonotype was counted between two and nine times. The genes are TRBV7-9 and TRBJ1-1, with D perhaps matching TRBD1 (6 bases). The CDR3 has 15 residues. Germline V gene data show CDR1 as SEHNR and CDR2 as FQNEAQ (reference sequence). V lost 5 bases and J 7 bases, leaving 20 bases between the germline ends. The CDR3 loop reads CASSPGHSRINEAFF. As DNA, the CDR3 is TGTGCCAGCAGCCCGGGACACTCACGAATCAATGAAGCTTTCTTT.

This clonotype was seen more than once but under ten times. This chain joins TRBV25-1 and TRBJ2-2; 11 bases align to TRBD2. Germline V lookup: CDR1 MGHDK, CDR2 SYGVNS. CDR3 length: 16 amino acids. V shed 6 bases, J shed 6 bases, and the junction held 9 bases outside the gene matches. The CDR3 coding sequence is TGTGCCAGCAGCGCGGTAGCGGGGGGGTTAGCCGGGGAGCTGTTTTTT. Amino acid sequence: CASSAVAGGLAGELFF.

This chain connects TRBV7-2 to TRBJ2-3, with D unclear. V gave up 1 base and J gave up 5 bases, with 13 bases separating them. This CDR3 spans 15 amino acids. CDR1 is SGHTA, CDR2 FQGNSA, per germline. The CDR3 loop is CASSLVPPPGDTQYF. DNA of the CDR3: TGTGCCAGCAGCTTAGTGCCTCCACCGGGAGATACGCAGTATTTT.

This clonotype was seen a few times. J is TRBJ2-7 and V is TRBV7-9; TRBD1 matches at 8 bases. Germline lookup yields CDR1 SEHNR and CDR2 FQNEAQ (reference sequence). The CDR3 has 13 residues. V dropped 5 bases and J dropped 6; count of bases not matched to a gene: 6. CDR3 sequence (DNA): TGTGCCAGCAGCCCCGGACAGGGCTCCGAGCAGTACTTC. It specifies CASSPGQGSEQYF.

This clonotype was counted at least ten times. The chain carries TRBV12-3 or TRBV12-4 and TRBJ2-1; TRBD2 is a possible D gene (5 bases). CDR3 length equals 14 residues. The V gene lost 6 bases and the J gene lost 6 bases, with 15 bases spanning the gap. CDR3 sequence: CASRGAGLGNEQFF. The CDR3 nucleotides read TGTGCCAGCAGAGGAGCAGGACTCGGCAATGAGCAGTTCTTC.

The rearrangement uses TRBV3-1 and TRBJ2-1, with 12 bases lining up with TRBD2. Trimming cost V 5 bases and J 7 bases; bases outside gene matches: 9. Germline V lookup: CDR1 LGHDT, CDR2 YNNKEL (reference sequence). This CDR3 spans 16 amino acids. DNA for the CDR3: TGTGCCAGCAGCTACCTTGGTGGGACTAGCGGGAATGAGCAGTTCTTC. It specifies CASSYLGGTSGNEQFF.

This clonotype was recorded many times. This sequence joins TRBV12-3 or TRBV12-4 and TRBJ1-5; 9 nucleotides line up with TRBD1. CDR3 length: 14 residues. V trimming: 6 bases; J trimming: 3 bases; junction bases outside the gene matches: 3. This chain's CDR3 is CASRRTGDNQPQHF. The CDR3 coding sequence is TGTGCCAGCAGGCGGACAGGGGACAATCAGCCCCAGCATTTT.

This clonotype occurred many times. This chain links TRBV4-1 with TRBJ1-2; D is ambiguous. The germline gives CDR1 MGHRA, CDR2 YSYEKL. Trimming removed 1 base at V and 6 bases at J, with 15 bases between. CDR3 length: 15 amino acids. CDR3 bases: TGCGCCAGCAGCCAAGCCCAGGCGACCAGGAATGGCTACACCTTC. Residues: CASSQAQATRNGYTF.

This chain joins TRBV7-9 and TRBJ2-4; D not certain. CDR1 and CDR2 (germline): SEHNR, FQNEAQ (reference sequence). CDR3 length: 15 residues. V lost 4 bases, J lost 2 bases, and 12 bases lay in between. CDR3 DNA: TGTGCCAGCAGCTCCCAGCAGCCGACCAAAAACATTCAGTACTTC. It codes for CASSSQQPTKNIQYF.

The J gene is TRBJ2-1, the V gene TRBV2; TRBD1 matches at 7 bases. Germline trimming cut 3 bases from V and 5 bases from J; bases unmatched to any gene: 7. The CDR3 length is 15 residues. Looked up from germline, CDR1 is SNHLY and CDR2 is FYNNEI. Here the CDR3 DNA reads TGTGCCAGCAGTGATGAGGACAGGTATAACAATGAGCAGTTCTTC. It is translated as CASSDEDRYNNEQFF.

This rearrangement joins TRBV5-5 to TRBJ1-2, with TRBD1 matching over 7 bases. The junction had 12 bases not matched to a gene; V was cut back by 7 bases and J by 0 bases. This CDR3 comprises 16 residues. CDR1 and CDR2 (germline): SGHKS, YYEKEE (reference sequence). DNA for the CDR3: TGTGCCAGCCTCGGGGAGACAGGGAGAGCTAACTATGGCTACACCTTC. Amino acids: CASLGETGRANYGYTF.

This clonotype was recorded at least ten times. The V call is TRBV12-3 or TRBV12-4, the J call TRBJ1-6; D possibly corresponds to TRBD1 (6 bases). The CDR3 is 17 amino acids. V lost 5 bases and J lost 8, with 22 bases in between. The CDR3, as DNA: TGTGCCAGCAGTCCGAACTTGGACAGAAACATCCATTCACCCCTCCACTTT. Amino acids: CASSPNLDRNIHSPLHF.

This clonotype was detected only a few times. The CDR3 reads CASSIASAYNEQFF. CDR3 bases: TGTGCCAGTAGTATAGCGTCAGCCTACAATGAGCAGTTCTTC. The J gene is TRBJ2-1, the V gene TRBV19; D gene unclear. The CDR3 loop spans 14 amino acids. V lost 1 base, J lost 2 bases, and 6 bases lay in between. Germline loops: CDR1 LNHDA, CDR2 SQIVND (reference sequence).

There are a few counts of this clonotype. The V gene is TRBV9, the J gene TRBJ2-1, with D possibly being TRBD2 (6 bases). CDR3 size: 16 residues. V shed 5 bases and J shed 2 bases, with 17 bases lying between them. Germline CDR1 and CDR2: SGDLS and YYNGEE. The CDR3 bases are TGTGCCAGCAGTGGTCTAAGCCGGGGGACCTACAATGAGCAGTTCTTC. It yields the protein CASSGLSRGTYNEQFF.

This clonotype has ten or more counts. The chain joins TRBV6-4 to TRBJ2-1; 14 bases align to TRBD2. The CDR3 extends over 16 amino acids. With V trimmed by 0 bases and J by 9 bases, 4 bases remained unmatched. The V gene's germline CDR1 is MRHNA and CDR2 SNTAGT. CDR3 sequence: CASSDSGTSGGTEQFF. The CDR3 DNA is TGTGCCAGCAGTGACTCAGGGACTAGCGGGGGTACTGAGCAGTTCTTC.

Here the CDR3 reads CSVEGGDSKNIQYF. For the CDR3, the DNA is TGCAGCGTTGAAGGGGGGGACAGCAAAAACATTCAGTACTTC. This sequence joins TRBV29-1 and TRBJ2-4, with a possible D match to TRBD1 (7 bases). Trimming cost V 1 base and J 3 bases, with 10 bases left between them. Per germline, CDR1 SQVTM and CDR2 ANQGSEA. CDR3 length: 14 residues. Full variable domain (outside the CDR3, taken from reference TRBV29-1 and TRBJ2-4): SAVISQKPSRDICQRGTSLTIQCQVDSQVTMMFWYRQQPGQSLTLIATANQGSEATYESGFVIDKFPISRPNLTFSTLTVSNMSPEDSSIYLCSVEGGDSKNIQYFGAGTRLSVL.

V gene TRBV7-9 combines with J gene TRBJ2-6, with 7 bases that match TRBD1. After removal of 5 bases from V and 3 bases from J, the junction contained 7 bases not matched to a gene. Per germline, CDR1 SEHNR and CDR2 FQNEAQ (reference sequence). The CDR3 covers 16 residues. Here the CDR3 reads CASSPQRGLGANVLTF. The CDR3 region has the DNA TGTGCCAGCAGCCCTCAGAGGGGGCTTGGGGCCAACGTCCTGACTTTC.

This clonotype was seen many times. The V call is TRBV12-3 or TRBV12-4, the J call TRBJ2-1; TRBD2 agrees at 12 bases. CDR3 length: 15 amino acids. Losses at the gene ends were 7 bases for V and 3 bases for J; bases not matched to a gene: 4. The CDR3 region is CASTGLAGSYNEQFF. CDR3 DNA sequence: TGTGCCAGCACCGGACTAGCGGGAAGCTACAATGAGCAGTTCTTC.

Ten or more counts support this clonotype. The chain links TRBV12-3 or TRBV12-4 to TRBJ1-4; D is unresolved. CDR3 length equals 13 residues. Trimming took 6 bases from V and 3 from J, leaving 8 bases between them. In nucleotides, the CDR3 is TGTGCCAGCAGGTTCCTCCCTAATGAAAAACTGTTTTTT. Amino acids: CASRFLPNEKLFF.

This chain links TRBV6-1 with TRBJ1-6; D gene unclear. In germline, CDR1 is MNHNS, CDR2 SASEGT. V lost 2 bases, J lost 2 bases, and 7 bases lay in between. This CDR3 is built from 15 residues. This CDR3 reads CASSEWSPYNSPLHF. For the CDR3, the DNA is TGTGCCAGCAGTGAATGGAGCCCCTATAATTCACCCCTCCACTTT.